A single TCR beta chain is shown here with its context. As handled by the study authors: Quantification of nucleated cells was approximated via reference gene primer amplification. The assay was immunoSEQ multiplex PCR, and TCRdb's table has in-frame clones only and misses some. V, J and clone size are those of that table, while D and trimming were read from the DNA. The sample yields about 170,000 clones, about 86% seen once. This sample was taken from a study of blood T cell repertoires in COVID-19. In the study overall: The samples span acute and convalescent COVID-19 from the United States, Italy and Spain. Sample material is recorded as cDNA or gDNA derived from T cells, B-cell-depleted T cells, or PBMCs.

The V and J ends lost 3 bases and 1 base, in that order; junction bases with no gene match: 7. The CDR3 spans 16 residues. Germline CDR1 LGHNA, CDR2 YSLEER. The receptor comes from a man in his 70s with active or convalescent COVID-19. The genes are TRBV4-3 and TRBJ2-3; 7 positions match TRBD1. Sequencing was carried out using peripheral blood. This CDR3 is CASSQTGLRGTDTQYF. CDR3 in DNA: TGCGCCAGCAGCCAGACAGGGTTAAGAGGCACAGATACGCAGTATTTT.